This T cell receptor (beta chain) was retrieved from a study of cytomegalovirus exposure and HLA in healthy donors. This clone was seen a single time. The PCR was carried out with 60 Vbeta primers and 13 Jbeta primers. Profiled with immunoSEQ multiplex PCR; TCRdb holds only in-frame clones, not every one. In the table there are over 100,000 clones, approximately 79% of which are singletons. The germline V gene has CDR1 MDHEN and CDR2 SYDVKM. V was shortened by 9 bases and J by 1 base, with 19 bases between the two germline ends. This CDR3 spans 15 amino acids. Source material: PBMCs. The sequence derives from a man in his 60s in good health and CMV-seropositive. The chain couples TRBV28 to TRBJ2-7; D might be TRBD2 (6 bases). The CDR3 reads CASGGGIPGSYEQYF. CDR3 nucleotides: TGTGCCAGTGGTGGGGGGATACCGGGATCCTACGAGCAGTACTTC.